This T cell receptor beta chain was captured in a study of cytomegalovirus exposure and HLA in healthy donors. The primer mix had 60 Vbeta and 13 Jbeta primers. Only in-frame clones appear in the TCRdb table, and some are missing; sequencing was by immunoSEQ multiplex PCR. The sample holds under 200,000 clones, 75% to 90% seen once. Samples came from healthy bone marrow donors. The CDR3 sequence is 15 residues long. V dropped 3 bases and J dropped 7; count of bases not matched to a gene: 6. Germline V gives CDR1 SNHLY, CDR2 FYNNEI. The source is a young woman in good health and CMV-seronegative. The chain employs TRBV2 and TRBJ1-6; 7 bases line up with TRBD1. The sequencing input was PBMCs. The CDR3 loop is CASSEADRPNSPLHF. In nucleotides, the CDR3 is TGTGCCAGCAGTGAGGCGGACAGGCCCAATTCACCCCTCCACTTT.